This T cell receptor (beta chain) stems from a study of cytomegalovirus exposure and HLA in healthy donors. Across the study: Tens of millions of unique TCRs from HLA-typed donors were held in an early release of data. For the approximately 420 genotyped donors, 81% fell within the Caucasian-associated ancestry cluster.

Study outcomes and limitations: As a later analysis showed, several of the most significant clusters appeared to be linked to common viral pathogens.

As regards this clone: The antigen is unknown.

The germline V and J ends were trimmed by 4 bases and 8 bases, with 17 bases remaining between them. This CDR3 comprises 14 residues. In germline, CDR1 is SQVTM, CDR2 ANQGSEA. 60 Vbeta and 13 Jbeta primers were used in PCR. TCRdb's table, derived via immunoSEQ multiplex PCR, lists solely in-frame clones and lacks some. The sample holds around 110,000 clones, 73% seen once. The source is a man aged 30 to 39 in good health and CMV-seronegative. This rearrangement joins TRBV29-1 to TRBJ1-4, with a weak D call TRBD1 (6 bases). The material sequenced was PBMCs. CDR3 bases: TGCAGCGTTGGGAGGTCGGGCCAGGGGGAAAAACTGTTTTTT. Encoded protein: CSVGRSGQGEKLFF. The full variable domain, completed using reference TRBV29-1 and TRBJ1-4, is SAVISQKPSRDICQRGTSLTIQCQVDSQVTMMFWYRQQPGQSLTLIATANQGSEATYESGFVIDKFPISRPNLTFSTLTVSNMSPEDSSIYLCSVGRSGQGEKLFFGSGTQLSVL.